One and the same sample provided the 25 T cell receptor beta chains below, sequenced in a study of T-cell memory formation after mild COVID-19 (dated by TCRdb to the early 2020s). Library preparation used 5' RACE. The instrument was an Illumina NovaSeq 6000. TCRdb passed the public sequencing reads through fastp at Q25 and MiXCR, retaining productive beta sequences. Identical CDR3 protein sequences are pooled into one entry, listed with their most common genes and DNA. The sample table holds around 440,000 distinct CDR3 sequences, of which 15% to 20% were seen once. Of the sample, 9% to 15% is held by the ten largest clones. Sequencing was done on a sample of PBMCs or a T cell subset sorted from them (not recorded which). Source of these receptors: an adult woman who had mild COVID-19 (a few samples of this study predate the infection). The sample titles of this study are shuffled in the database, so cell type and time point are left out; the donor was told from shared clones.

V and J are TRBV30 and TRBJ2-2; D gene ambiguous. The CDR3 covers 15 residues. With 0 bases removed from V and 2 bases from J, the gap between germline ends came to 10 bases. The V gene's germline CDR1 is GTSNPN and CDR2 SVGIG (reference sequence). CDR3 nucleotide sequence: TGTGCCTGGAGTGTCCTCGTTGTAAACACCGGGGAGCTGTTTTTT. Its protein product is CAWSVLVVNTGELFF.

The V call is TRBV5-1, the J call TRBJ1-5, with D unresolved. This CDR3 is 15 amino acids long. CDR1 is SGHRS and CDR2 is YFSETQ in the germline V gene. The V and J ends lost 0 bases and 6 bases respectively, with 13 bases between them. In DNA form, the CDR3 reads TGCGCCAGCAGCTTGGATTCCCGGCATGGTCAGCCCCAGCATTTT. Protein product: CASSLDSRHGQPQHF.

This clonotype came up a few times. The chain joins TRBV15 to TRBJ2-1, with TRBD2 identical over 8 bases. Trimming removed 6 bases from V and 8 bases from J; junction bases left unmatched: 12. The CDR3 extends over 15 amino acids. Germline loops: CDR1 LNHNV, CDR2 YYDKDF (reference sequence). The CDR3 region has the DNA TGTGCCACCAGTAGCCGAGCGGGGGTTCTCTATGAGCAGTTCTTC. It yields the protein CATSSRAGVLYEQFF.

The V and J genes are TRBV5-5 and TRBJ1-1; D gene unclear. V shed 4 bases and J shed 0 bases, with 16 bases lying between them. The germline V gene encodes CDR1 SGHKS and CDR2 YYEKEE (reference sequence). The CDR3 runs to 16 residues. The CDR3 region is CASSPHEAGLNTEAFF. CDR3 DNA: TGTGCCAGCAGCCCCCACGAGGCAGGATTGAACACTGAAGCTTTCTTT. Combining the CDR3 with reference TRBV5-5 and TRBJ1-1 gives the whole variable domain DAGVTQSPTHLIKTRGQQVTLRCSPISGHKSVSWYQQVLGQGPQFIFQYYEKEERGRGNFPDRFSARQFPNYSSELNVNALLLGDSALYLCASSPHEAGLNTEAFFGQGTRLTVV.

This sequence joins TRBV20-1 and TRBJ2-7; 7 bases are a match to TRBD1. CDR1 and CDR2 from the germline V gene are DFQATT and SNEGSKA (reference sequence). The CDR3 is 15 amino acids. Trimming at V came to 1 base and at J to 0 bases, leaving 6 bases not matched to a gene. The CDR3 protein is CSARVTGAGSYEQYF. The CDR3 DNA reads as TGCAGTGCTAGAGTTACAGGGGCGGGCTCCTACGAGCAGTACTTC.

The J gene is TRBJ2-1, the V gene TRBV2; no firm D call. This CDR3 is built from 16 residues. Trimming left V 2 bases short and J 0 bases short, with 11 bases between. The V gene's germline CDR1 is SNHLY and CDR2 FYNNEI. This CDR3 is CASSERKGRSYNEQFF. CDR3 nucleotide sequence: TGTGCCAGCAGTGAACGTAAGGGCCGCTCCTACAATGAGCAGTTCTTC.

This clonotype showed up just a few times. V usage is TRBV9 and J usage is TRBJ2-2, with D uncertain. CDR1 and CDR2 from the germline V gene are SGDLS and YYNGEE. The V gene lost 0 bases and the J gene lost 0 bases, with 3 bases spanning the gap. This CDR3 has 14 amino acids. CDR3 amino acids: CASSVGPNTGELFF. The CDR3 bases are TGTGCCAGCAGCGTAGGACCGAACACCGGGGAGCTGTTTTTT.

The rearrangement links TRBV29-1 to TRBJ2-1; 8 nucleotides align to TRBD2. V lost 7 bases, J lost 3 bases, and 5 bases stayed unmatched. Germline V gives CDR1 SQVTM, CDR2 ANQGSEA. This CDR3 region has 13 residues. This chain's CDR3 is CSGGLGGYNEQFF. The CDR3 region has the DNA TGCAGCGGGGGACTAGGTGGCTACAATGAGCAGTTCTTC.

The gene calls are TRBV5-6 and TRBJ2-3; D is perhaps TRBD2 (6 bases). The CDR3 loop spans 15 amino acids. The V end was cut by 4 bases, the J end by 2 bases, with 14 bases between. CDR1 is SGHDT, CDR2 YYEEEE, per germline. DNA for the CDR3: TGTGCCAGCAGCGAAGGATGGAGGGCCACAGATACGCAGTATTTT. It translates to CASSEGWRATDTQYF. The full variable domain, its missing parts supplied by reference TRBV5-6 and TRBJ2-3, is DAGVTQSPTHLIKTRGQQVTLRCSPKSGHDTVSWYQQALGQGPQFIFQYYEEEERQRGNFPDRFSGHQFPNYSSELNVNALLLGDSALYLCASSEGWRATDTQYFGPGTRLTVL.

This clonotype was counted a few times. The chain has TRBV12-3 or TRBV12-4 and TRBJ2-3, with D unclear. This CDR3 is built from 12 residues. Trimming removed 6 bases from V and 4 bases from J, with 8 bases in between. The CDR3 nucleotides are TGTGCCAGCAGCTTGTCCTCAGATACGCAGTATTTT. It codes for CASSLSSDTQYF.

V usage is TRBV6-5 and J usage is TRBJ2-1; tentative D call: TRBD2 (6 bases). This CDR3 is 15 amino acids long. Germline loops: CDR1 MNHEY, CDR2 SVGAGI. V gave up 5 bases and J gave up 6 bases, with 17 bases separating them. The CDR3 region has the DNA TGTGCCAGCAGTCCCCGGGACTCCAAGGGCAATGAGCAGTTCTTC. This gives the protein CASSPRDSKGNEQFF.

The chain has TRBV7-2 and TRBJ2-5, with TRBD2 matching over 12 bases. The V segment lost 3 bases and the J segment 5 bases; nucleotides outside the gene matches: 7. The CDR3 spans 16 residues. Germline-derived CDR1 and CDR2 are SGHTA and FQGNSA. The CDR3 loop reads CASSFIRTSGTETQYF. In DNA form, the CDR3 reads TGTGCCAGCAGCTTTATCCGGACTAGCGGGACGGAGACCCAGTACTTC. The full variable domain, with the rest looked up from reference TRBV7-2 and TRBJ2-5, is GAGVSQSPSNKVTEKGKDVELRCDPISGHTALYWYRQSLGQGLEFLIYFQGNSAPDKSGLPSDRFSAERTGGSVSTLTIQRTQQEDSAVYLCASSFIRTSGTETQYFGPGTRLLVL.

This clonotype was recorded at least ten times. The chain combines TRBV7-9 with TRBJ2-5, with D perhaps matching TRBD2 (6 bases). This CDR3 contains 14 residues. Per the germline V gene, CDR1 is SEHNR and CDR2 is FQNEAQ (reference sequence). Between the trimmed V and J ends, which lost 0 bases and 4 bases, there was a span of 9 bases. The CDR3 DNA is TGTGCCAGCAGCTTAGCGGAGGGGCCAGAGACCCAGTACTTC. Protein sequence: CASSLAEGPETQYF.

In this sample, this clonotype turned up a few times. V and J are TRBV5-6 and TRBJ2-7; D is undetermined. The CDR3 is 15 amino acids. The V end was cut by 5 bases, the J end by 1 base, with 16 bases between. Germline values: CDR1 SGHDT, CDR2 YYEEEE. The CDR3 DNA is TGTGCCAGCAGTTTGAACAAACCCTTGTCCTACGAGCAGTACTTC. It is translated as CASSLNKPLSYEQYF.

This chain connects TRBV27 to TRBJ1-2; D uncertain. V lost 0 bases and J 6 bases, leaving 14 bases between the germline ends. This CDR3 spans 15 amino acids. Per germline, CDR1 MNHEY and CDR2 SMNVEV (reference sequence). CDR3: CASSLSPLSRDGYTF. CDR3 in DNA: TGTGCCAGCAGTTTATCTCCCCTATCGCGGGATGGCTACACCTTC.

This clonotype was counted between two and nine times. The chain combines TRBV4-2 with TRBJ2-3; TRBD2 agrees at 8 bases. Losses at the gene ends were 5 bases for V and 5 bases for J; bases not matched to a gene: 9. The CDR3 has 15 residues. CDR1 LGHNA and CDR2 YNFKEQ come from the germline V gene. The CDR3 protein is CASSSRTSRVDTQYF. Here the CDR3 DNA reads TGTGCCAGCAGCTCCCGGACTAGCAGGGTAGATACGCAGTATTTT.

The chain employs TRBV9 and TRBJ1-2; D is undetermined. The length of the CDR3 is 12 residues. Germline lookup yields CDR1 SGDLS and CDR2 YYNGEE. The ends were cut back, 6 bases at V and 4 bases at J, with 10 bases in the middle. CDR3 DNA sequence: TGTGCCAGCAACCGGGAAGTCTATGGCTACACCTTC. Translation gives CASNREVYGYTF.

A few counts support this clonotype. The V call is TRBV7-2, the J call TRBJ2-1; D may match TRBD1 or TRBD2 (6 bases each). The V gene lost 3 bases and the J gene lost 10 bases, with 10 bases spanning the gap. This CDR3 spans 12 amino acids. Germline V CDR1 and CDR2: SGHTA, FQGNSA. CDR3 DNA sequence: TGTGCCAGCAGCTTCGTCGGGGGCGAGCAGTTCTTC. It codes for CASSFVGGEQFF. The full variable domain, in which reference TRBV7-2 and TRBJ2-1 provide the parts outside the CDR3, is GAGVSQSPSNKVTEKGKDVELRCDPISGHTALYWYRQSLGQGLEFLIYFQGNSAPDKSGLPSDRFSAERTGGSVSTLTIQRTQQEDSAVYLCASSFVGGEQFFGPGTRLTVL.

The chain uses TRBV12-3 or TRBV12-4 and TRBJ1-1; 7 bases fit TRBD1. CDR3 length: 15 residues. Germline trimming cut 4 bases from V and 5 bases from J; bases unmatched to any gene: 10. The chain's CDR3 is CASSSYRGPKTEAFF. CDR3 coding DNA: TGTGCCAGCAGTTCCTACAGGGGTCCCAAAACTGAAGCTTTCTTT.

The genes are TRBV18 and TRBJ2-4; D tentatively fits TRBD1 or TRBD2 (5 bases each). Germline V gives CDR1 KGHSH, CDR2 LQKENI. The V gene lost 3 bases and the J gene lost 8 bases, with 17 bases spanning the gap. This CDR3 spans 15 amino acids. CDR3 protein: CASSPAGNVGDIQYF. The CDR3 coding sequence is TGTGCCAGCTCACCCGCAGGGAACGTGGGGGACATTCAGTACTTC. Full variable domain (outside the CDR3, taken from reference TRBV18 and TRBJ2-4): NAGVMQNPRHLVRRRGQEARLRCSPMKGHSHVYWYRQLPEEGLKFMVYLQKENIIDESGMPKERFSAEFPKEGPSILRIQQVVRGDSAAYFCASSPAGNVGDIQYFGAGTRLSVL.

The rearrangement links TRBV7-9 to TRBJ2-3, with 7 bases matching TRBD2. The V segment lost 9 bases and the J segment 1 base; nucleotides outside the gene matches: 4. The CDR3 runs 13 residues. The germline V gene encodes CDR1 SEHNR and CDR2 FQNEAQ (reference sequence). CDR3 nucleotide sequence: TGTGCCAGTGCGGGGGACCGCACAGATACGCAGTATTTT. Its translation is CASAGDRTDTQYF. The full variable domain, with the rest looked up from reference TRBV7-9 and TRBJ2-3, is DTGVSQNPRHKITKRGQNVTFRCDPISEHNRLYWYRQTLGQGPEFLTYFQNEAQLEKSRLLSDRFSAERPKGSFSTLEIQRTEQGDSAMYLCASAGDRTDTQYFGPGTRLTVL.

This clonotype was recorded at least ten times. V is TRBV7-3 and J is TRBJ2-2; no firm D call. This CDR3 spans 12 amino acids. Germline lookup yields CDR1 SGHTA and CDR2 FQGTGA. Trimming removed 4 bases from V and 0 bases from J, with 0 bases in between. CDR3 residues: CASSSNTGELFF. As DNA, the CDR3 is TGTGCCAGCAGCTCGAACACCGGGGAGCTGTTTTTT.

The chain is built from TRBV12-3 or TRBV12-4 and TRBJ1-4; possible D gene TRBD1, 6 bases. V was cut by 6 bases and J by 7 bases, with 21 bases left in between. CDR3 length: 16 residues. The CDR3 is CASSQEAGGRGEKLFF. For the CDR3, the DNA is TGTGCCAGCAGCCAAGAAGCGGGGGGCCGGGGTGAAAAACTGTTTTTT.

The chain combines TRBV3-1 with TRBJ2-1, with TRBD2 identical over 8 bases. The CDR3 totals 16 residues. J lost 4 bases, V lost 1 base, and 6 bases had no gene match. Germline V CDR1 and CDR2: LGHDT, YNNKEL (reference sequence). CDR3 in DNA: TGTGCCAGCAGCCAAGGGGGGACTAGAACTTACAATGAGCAGTTCTTC. The encoded protein is CASSQGGTRTYNEQFF.

The V call is TRBV4-2, the J call TRBJ1-2, with D maybe TRBD1 (6 bases). The CDR3 runs to 14 residues. The V gene's germline CDR1 is LGHNA and CDR2 YNFKEQ. Trimming removed 4 bases at V and 2 bases at J, with 11 bases between. CDR3 DNA sequence: TGTGCCAGCAGCCTTGGTACAGGGAACTATGGCTACACCTTC. It translates to CASSLGTGNYGYTF.